This TCR beta chain was captured by sequencing in a study of shared clonotypes between healthy human individuals. Study-wide context: Plates per donor: three CD4 naive, three CD4 memory, two CD8 naive, one CD8 memory.

Sequencing was performed with immunoSEQ multiplex PCR; in TCRdb, only in-frame clones are kept and a portion is missing. Counted here are over 2 million clones, about 95% occurring once; the ten biggest clones make up about 1.1%. V trimming: 5 bases; J trimming: 2 bases; junction bases outside the gene matches: 8. Germline V gives CDR1 MGHRA, CDR2 YSYEKL. CDR3 length: 16 amino acids. It was CD45RO-negative cells, positively selected for CCR7, that made up naive CD8 cells, with terminally differentiated effector memory CD45RA+ cells excluded. The clonotype originates from a man between 18 and 29 years old in good health. Sequenced: naive CD8+ T cells sorted from blood. The V gene is TRBV4-1, the J gene TRBJ1-5; the match to TRBD1 covers 8 bases. CDR3 in amino acids: CASSNAGQGGNQPQHF. The CDR3 DNA is TGCGCCAGCAGCAACGCCGGACAGGGAGGCAATCAGCCCCAGCATTTT.